This is a list of T cell receptor beta chains from one sample in a study of T cells in Graves' hyperthyroidism and ophthalmopathy. TCRdb reprocessed the multiplex PCR reads via MiXCR and lists one record per CDR3 protein. Of hundreds of thousands of distinct CDR3 sequences in the sample, about 45% are singletons; the top ten hold less than 8.5%. Sequencing was done on a sample of peripheral blood or thyroid tissue (not recorded which). The receptors originated from an adult man with Graves' disease, either hyperthyroidism or ophthalmopathy (not recorded which). Each CDR3 is given with its conserved first and last residue. D genes are given only for firm matches. Size is omitted from some rows. Given values are once, few, many or a class for expanded clones.

abundance	d_gene	v_gene	j_gene	CDR3nt	CDR3aa
.	.	TRBV25-1	TRBJ2-5	TGTGCTAGAGCGAGGGTCGGGCGAGCAGAGACCCAGTACTTC	CARARVGRAETQYF
.	TRBD1	TRBV7-6	TRBJ1-3	TGTGCCAGCAGCCCCCAGGGGGGCTCTGGAAACACCATATATTTT	CASSPQGGSGNTIYF
.	.	TRBV9	TRBJ1-2	TGTGCCAGCAGCGCTCGGGACGGAGTTAACTATGGCTACACCTTC	CASSARDGVNYGYTF
.	TRBD2	TRBV27	TRBJ2-7	TGTGCCAGCAGTTTATCGGCGGGGGGCCTCGAGCAGTACTTC	CASSLSAGGLEQYF
few	.	TRBV5-6	TRBJ2-2	TGTGCCAGCAGCCTGCCTGGGGCAGGGAGGTCCACCGGGGAGCTGTTTTTT	CASSLPGAGRSTGELFF
.	TRBD2	TRBV14	TRBJ2-7	TGTGCCAGCAGCCGGAGACTAGCGAACGAGCAGTACTTC	CASSRRLANEQYF
many	.	TRBV7-9	TRBJ2-5	TGTGCCAGCAGCACTCCAGAAGAGACCCAGTACTTC	CASSTPEETQYF
few	TRBD2	TRBV2	TRBJ2-7	TGTGCCAGCAGTGAGGGACTAGCGGGGGGGCCGAGGCCCTACGAGCAGTACTTC	CASSEGLAGGPRPYEQYF
.	TRBD1	TRBV11-1	TRBJ1-1	TGTGCCAGCAGCTTAGCTGGGGACAGGGGCACTGAAGCTTTCTTT	CASSLAGDRGTEAFF
.	.	TRBV7-9	TRBJ1-4	TGTGCCAGCAGCCAAGGAACAGGGCCCAAACTGTTTTTT	CASSQGTGPKLFF
many	.	TRBV7-9	TRBJ1-2	TGTGCCAGCAGCTTAGCGGGGGGGCGATCTAACTATGGCTACACCTTC	CASSLAGGRSNYGYTF
once	.	TRBV10-3	TRBJ1-6	TGTGCCATCAGTGACTTTTCTAGGGGTTATAATTCACCCCTCCACTTT	CAISDFSRGYNSPLHF
.	TRBD1	TRBV7-8	TRBJ1-5	TGCGCCAGCAGCCAAGTTGCAGGGGGCGCGCGCAATCAGCCCCAGCATTTT	CASSQVAGGARNQPQHF
.	TRBD1	TRBV25-1	TRBJ1-2	TGTGGGACAGGACCTAACTATGGCTACACCTTC	CGTGPNYGYTF
.	.	TRBV5-1	TRBJ1-1	TGCGCCAGCAGCTTGAACGGGGGCGGTACTGAAGCTTTCTTT	CASSLNGGGTEAFF
.	.	TRBV24-1	TRBJ2-1	TGTGCCACCAGTGCAGGGCTAGAGGTGACTGGGCAGTTCTTC	CATSAGLEVTGQFF
many	.	TRBV19	TRBJ2-7	TGTGCCAGTAGCACCACAGGGTACTCCTACGAGCAGTACTTC	CASSTTGYSYEQYF
.	.	TRBV6-5	TRBJ2-7	TGTGCCATCAGTTACAACGGAGCCTACGAGCAGTACTTC	CAISYNGAYEQYF
.	TRBD1	TRBV7-3	TRBJ2-7	TGTGCCAGCAGCGCCAAGGCCGCCGGGACAGGCTACGAGCAGTACTTC	CASSAKAAGTGYEQYF
.	.	TRBV2	TRBJ1-4	TGTGCCAGCAGTTACGCAGGGGCGCAAGAAAAACTGTTTTTT	CASSYAGAQEKLFF
few	TRBD2	TRBV20-1	TRBJ2-5	TGCAGTGCTGTCCGGGCGGCGGGAGTCGAGACCCAGTACTTC	CSAVRAAGVETQYF
.	TRBD1	TRBV7-2	TRBJ1-6	TGTGCCAGCAGCTGGGGACAGGGGACCTCCTATAATTCACCCCTCCACTTT	CASSWGQGTSYNSPLHF
.	TRBD1	TRBV5-1	TRBJ1-2	TGCGCCAGCAGCCGGACCGGGACAGGAGGCTATGGCTACACCTTC	CASSRTGTGGYGYTF
.	.	TRBV7-8	TRBJ1-3	TGTGCCAGCAGCTTAAGTTTCGGTGGATCGGGGAACACCATATATTTT	CASSLSFGGSGNTIYF
.	.	TRBV24-1	TRBJ2-7	TGTGCCACCAGTGAAGCGGGCAATGAGCAGTACTTC	CATSEAGNEQYF
.	.	TRBV10-1	TRBJ1-2	TGTGCCAGCAGCTTAAGTACAGGGACTAACTATGACTACACCTTC	CASSLSTGTNYDYTF
.	TRBD1	TRBV9	TRBJ2-7	TGTGCCAGCAGCACAAACGTGGGGACAGACTACGAGCAGTACTTC	CASSTNVGTDYEQYF
.	.	TRBV7-7	TRBJ2-5	TGTGCTAGCAGCTCTGGGTCCTTGAGGGGAGAGACCCAGTACTTC	CASSSGSLRGETQYF
.	TRBD2	TRBV20-1	TRBJ2-7	TGCAGTGCGGATGGGCGGGGGGGATACGAGCAGTACTTC	CSADGRGGYEQYF
many	.	TRBV29-1	TRBJ2-5	TGCAGCGTTGAAGGGACCCCCCTTGACGAGACCCAGTACTTC	CSVEGTPLDETQYF